This TCR beta chain derives from a study of response to subunit inactivated influenza vaccine. Trimming removed 1 base from V and 4 bases from J; junction bases left unmatched: 2. The CDR3 spans 14 residues. Germline V gene data show CDR1 as DFQATT and CDR2 as SNEGSKA (reference sequence). This clonotype was seen repeatedly, ten times or more. The target antigen is unknown. Whole-study results and caveats: Authors suggested each seasonal flu vaccination may recruit only limited numbers of new T cells.

TCRdb re-called the RT-PCR reads through MiXCR, storing one row per CDR3 protein. Of hundreds of thousands of distinct CDR3 sequences in the sample, 13% are singletons; the top ten hold about an eighth. This material consisted of PBMCs from blood, taken roughly 47 days after vaccination. This chain links TRBV20-1 with TRBJ2-5; TRBD1 matches at 11 bases. The TCR comes from a man in his fifties who received an inactivated influenza vaccine. The DNA of the CDR3 is TGCAGTGCTAGAGGGGGACAGGGGGGAGAGACCCAGTACTTC. Amino acids: CSARGGQGGETQYF.